Listed below are T cell receptor beta chains from one sample, sequenced in a study of T cell responses to AZD1222 COVID-19 vaccine. Libraries were prepared by immunoSEQ multiplex PCR; TCRdb keeps only in-frame clonotypes and omits some of them. In the table there are some 110,000 clones, roughly 93% of which are singletons. This material consisted of peripheral blood, taken on day 0 of AZD1222 vaccination. Receptors were obtained from an adult in good health. Both conserved end residues are trimmed from each CDR3. Fields, in order: V gene, J gene, clone size, CDR3 protein. Only part of the rows carry a size: once, few, many, or a class if the clone is expanded.

TRBV27,TRBJ1-2,once,ASSLSGDGYT
TRBV7-3,TRBJ2-1,-,ASSLVAGGPDEQF
TRBV6-5,TRBJ1-1,-,ASSYSRFRMNTEAF
TRBV12-3/TRBV12-4,TRBJ1-1,-,ASSFGSGEAF
TRBV28,TRBJ1-1,-,ASSPEGWGFSEAF
TRBV7-9,TRBJ1-2,-,ASSLEGGYGYT
TRBV19,TRBJ2-2,-,ASSLRSGELF
TRBV28,TRBJ1-1,-,ASSFLTGRSTEAF
TRBV5-1,TRBJ1-2,-,ASSPGTGTRYGYT
TRBV5-4,TRBJ1-6,-,ASSFINSPLH
TRBV6-6,TRBJ1-6,-,ASSPRAYVSYNSPLH
TRBV13,TRBJ2-7,few,ASSRVPGQGSYEQY
TRBV6-5,TRBJ1-1,-,ASRVPGQGAAEAF
TRBV19,TRBJ1-5,-,ASKQGNQPQH
TRBV19,TRBJ2-3,-,ASSMASGINTQY
TRBV19,TRBJ2-1,-,ASKRQGEVDEQF
TRBV7-9,TRBJ1-3,-,ASSAVNKLSGNTIY
TRBV29-1,TRBJ2-7,-,SVGTDYEQY
TRBV28,TRBJ2-1,-,ASSLRDYLADNEQF
TRBV27,TRBJ1-2,-,ASSLTGSSRGYT
TRBV9,TRBJ1-4,-,ASSVRPLNEKLF
TRBV5-6,TRBJ2-1,-,ASSRQREQF
TRBV5-4,TRBJ2-6,once,ASSSGQGALGANVLT
TRBV27,TRBJ1-5,-,ASSLGATPNQPQH
TRBV19,TRBJ1-6,-,ASAKGQGYNSPLH
TRBV4-1,TRBJ1-2,once,ASSQVQGRYGYT
TRBV28,TRBJ1-1,-,ASSSYTRSNTEAF
TRBV5-5,TRBJ2-2,-,ASSLAAGGELF
TRBV9,TRBJ2-6,-,ASSVSGGANVLT
TRBV13,TRBJ1-1,-,ASSLGGALNTEAF
TRBV3-1/TRBV3-2,TRBJ2-1,-,ASSAGLAGGIFNEQF
TRBV28,TRBJ2-7,-,ASSYLAGEGHEQY
TRBV11-2,TRBJ1-5,-,ASSLGWPGGNQPQH
TRBV5-5,TRBJ1-3,-,ASSPGQPSGGNTIY
TRBV12-5,TRBJ1-3,-,ASCQDRNTIY
TRBV27,TRBJ1-5,-,ASSFGGSQPQH
TRBV5-5,TRBJ2-1,few,ASSRTSGVSYNEQF
TRBV18,TRBJ1-1,few,ASSPGQGPNTEAF
TRBV30,TRBJ1-5,-,AWSRFGRLEPQH
TRBV19,TRBJ2-2,-,ASTRGRVTFTGELF
TRBV9,TRBJ1-1,-,ASSVDGVTGEAF
TRBV5-1,TRBJ2-4,-,ASSLDVSFIAKNIQY
TRBV30,TRBJ1-2,-,AWRDNYGYT
TRBV29-1,TRBJ2-5,-,SAEPPLELETQY
TRBV7-6,TRBJ2-7,few,ASSPLSGGLSYEQY
TRBV6-5,TRBJ1-4,once,ASSYLGNEKLF
TRBV10-1,TRBJ2-7,-,ASSPEGTGGREQY
TRBV12-3/TRBV12-4,TRBJ1-3,-,ASSESGNTIY
TRBV29-1,TRBJ2-3,-,SVVTDTQY